This T cell receptor (beta chain) is drawn from a study of T cells in Graves' hyperthyroidism and ophthalmopathy. This clonotype was seen at least ten times. Germline CDR1 DFQATT, CDR2 SNEGSKA (reference sequence). Trimming took off 5 bases at V and 0 bases at J, with 11 bases between the two ends. CDR3 length: 13 amino acids. Patients aged 18 to 65 had newly diagnosed hyperthyroidism of under 2 months' duration. The CDR3 regions of TCR beta were amplified from RNA transcripts. First-round RT-PCR of the TCR CDR3 relied on the HTBI primer set. MiXCR was run by TCRdb on the multiplex PCR reads, yielding one entry per CDR3 protein. This table has some 800,000 distinct CDR3 sequences, around 39% appearing once.

The sequencing input was blood. This receptor was identified in a man aged 18 to 35 with Graves' hyperthyroidism. V is TRBV20-1 and J is TRBJ2-7, with D perhaps TRBD1 (5 bases). CDR3 loop: CSASSTASYEQYF. The DNA for the CDR3 is TGCAGTGCTTCTTCGACAGCCTCCTACGAGCAGTACTTC.